These T cell receptor beta chains were read from a single sample in a study of T-cell memory formation after mild COVID-19. TCRdb passed the 5' RACE reads through MiXCR, listing each CDR3 protein once. The sample has roughly 150,000 distinct CDR3 sequences, 10% to 15% seen once; the top ten hold approximately 3.5%. The source material was PBMCs or a T cell subset sorted from them (not recorded which). Receptor source: a man aged 18-30 years who had mild COVID-19 (a few samples of this study predate the infection). Cell type and time point are not known. The CDR3 runs from the conserved cysteine through the conserved F or W. A D gene is named only where the DNA matches it firmly. The size field is filled for only some rows; it gives once, few, many or a size class.

>TRBJ2-1|TRBV7-6|TRBD2|NA
CASSLPRYLKTTSGGHSSYNEQFF
TGTGCCAGCAGCTTGCCCCGGTACCTAAAGACGACTAGCGGGGGCCACAGCTCCTACAATGAGCAGTTCTTC
>TRBJ2-5|TRBV20-1|NA|few
CSATRETQYF
TGCAGTGCTACCCGAGAGACCCAGTACTTC
>TRBJ2-6|TRBV7-8|NA|NA
CASSQDTGANVLTF
TGTGCCAGCAGCCAGGATACTGGGGCCAACGTCCTGACTTTC
>TRBJ2-1|TRBV7-2|NA|NA
CASSFSVPYNEQFF
TGTGCCAGCAGCTTCAGTGTCCCCTACAATGAGCAGTTCTTC
>TRBJ2-3|TRBV7-2|NA|many
CASSWTPTDTQYF
TGTGCCAGCAGCTGGACCCCCACAGATACGCAGTATTTT
>TRBJ2-5|TRBV2|NA|few
CASEDPGRETQYF
TGTGCCAGCGAGGATCCGGGGCGTGAGACCCAGTACTTC
>TRBJ2-7|TRBV12-3/TRBV12-4|TRBD1|NA
CASSSGTGIYEQYF
TGTGCCAGCAGTTCGGGGACAGGGATCTACGAGCAGTACTTC
>TRBJ1-1|TRBV15|TRBD1|NA
CATSRGDSSMNTEAFF
TGTGCCACCAGCAGAGGGGACAGCTCGATGAACACTGAAGCTTTCTTT
>TRBJ1-6|TRBV28|TRBD1|few
CASTGTGEFTLHF
TGTGCCAGCACCGGGACAGGGGAATTCACCCTCCACTTT
>TRBJ1-6|TRBV23-1|NA|few
CASSLQLHF
TGCGCCAGCAGTCTACAGCTCCACTTT
>TRBJ2-3|TRBV6-2/TRBV6-3|NA|few
CASVGGLGPDTQYF
TGTGCCAGCGTCGGGGGCCTAGGGCCAGATACGCAGTATTTT
>TRBJ1-5|TRBV12-3/TRBV12-4|NA|NA
CASRRRADQPQHF
TGTGCCAGCCGCCGGAGGGCGGATCAGCCCCAGCATTTT
>TRBJ2-7|TRBV12-3/TRBV12-4|NA|few
CASRRTASSYEQYF
TGTGCCAGCAGAAGGACAGCCAGCTCCTACGAGCAGTACTTC
>TRBJ2-3|TRBV9|NA|NA
CASSPRSLTSTDTQYF
TGTGCCAGCAGCCCCCGATCTTTGACTAGCACAGATACGCAGTATTTT
>TRBJ1-4|TRBV3-2|NA|NA
CASSQDWVQGGPLNEKLFF
TGTGCCAGCAGCCAAGATTGGGTTCAGGGAGGCCCCCTTAATGAAAAACTGTTTTTT
>TRBJ1-4|TRBV7-2|NA|NA
CASSFSGTTNEKLFF
TGTGCCAGCAGCTTTTCGGGGACAACTAATGAAAAACTGTTTTTT
>TRBJ1-2|TRBV7-9|NA|NA
CASSVGEGGGYTF
TGTGCCAGCAGTGTAGGGGAGGGAGGAGGCTACACCTTC
>TRBJ1-3|TRBV18|TRBD1|NA
CASSSGQGTSGNTIYF
TGTGCCAGCTCATCTGGACAGGGAACCTCTGGAAACACCATATATTTT
>TRBJ1-1|TRBV7-2|NA|few
CASSTDMNTEAFF
TGTGCCAGCAGCACGGACATGAACACTGAAGCTTTCTTT
>TRBJ2-5|TRBV11-2|NA|NA
CASSPTAGVDQYF
TGTGCCAGCAGCCCGACGGCTGGGGTTGACCAGTACTTC
>TRBJ2-3|TRBV9|NA|NA
CASSSWDTSTDTQYF
TGTGCCAGCAGCTCCTGGGACACTTCCACAGATACGCAGTATTTT
>TRBJ2-3|TRBV7-9|NA|NA
CASSFWGSGTDTQYF
TGTGCCAGCAGCTTTTGGGGGTCAGGCACAGATACGCAGTATTTT
>TRBJ2-3|TRBV6-2/TRBV6-3|TRBD1|few
CAAGRDRRDTQYF
TGTGCCGCCGGCCGGGACAGACGTGATACGCAGTATTTT
>TRBJ1-6|TRBV5-1|TRBD1|few
CASSPNPGTENSPLHF
TGCGCCAGCAGCCCCAATCCCGGGACAGAGAATTCACCCCTCCACTTT
>TRBJ2-7|TRBV20-1|TRBD2|NA
CSARLGSGDGYEQYF
TGCAGTGCTAGACTGGGAAGCGGGGACGGCTACGAGCAGTACTTC